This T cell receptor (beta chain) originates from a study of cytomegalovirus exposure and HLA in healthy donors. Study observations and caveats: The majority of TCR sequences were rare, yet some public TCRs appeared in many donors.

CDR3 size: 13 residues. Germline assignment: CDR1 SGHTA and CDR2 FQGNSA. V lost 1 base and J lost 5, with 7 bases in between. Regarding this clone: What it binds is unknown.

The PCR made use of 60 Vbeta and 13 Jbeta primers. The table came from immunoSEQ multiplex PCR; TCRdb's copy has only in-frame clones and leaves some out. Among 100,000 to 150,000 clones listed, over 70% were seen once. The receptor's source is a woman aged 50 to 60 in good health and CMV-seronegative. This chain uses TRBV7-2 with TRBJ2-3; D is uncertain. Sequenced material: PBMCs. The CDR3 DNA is TGTGCCAGCAGCTTAGGTACGGTAGATACGCAGTATTTT. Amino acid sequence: CASSLGTVDTQYF.